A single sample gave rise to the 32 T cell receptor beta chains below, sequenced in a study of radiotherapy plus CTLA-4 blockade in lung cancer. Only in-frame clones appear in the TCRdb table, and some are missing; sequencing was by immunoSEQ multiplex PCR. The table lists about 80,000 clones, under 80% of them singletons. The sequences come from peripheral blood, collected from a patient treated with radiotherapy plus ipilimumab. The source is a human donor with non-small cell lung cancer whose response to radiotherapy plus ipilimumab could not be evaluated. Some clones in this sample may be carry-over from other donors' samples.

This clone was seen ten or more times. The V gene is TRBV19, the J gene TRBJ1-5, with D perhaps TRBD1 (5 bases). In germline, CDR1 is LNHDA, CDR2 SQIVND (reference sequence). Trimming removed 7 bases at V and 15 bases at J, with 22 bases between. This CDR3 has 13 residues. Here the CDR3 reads CASTATYLDQGHF. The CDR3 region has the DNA TGTGCCAGTACCGCCACTTATCTAGACCAGGGGCATTTT.

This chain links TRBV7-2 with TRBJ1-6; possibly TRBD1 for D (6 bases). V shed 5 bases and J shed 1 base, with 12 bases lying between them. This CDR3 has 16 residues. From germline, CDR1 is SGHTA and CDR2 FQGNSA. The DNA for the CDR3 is TGTGCCAGCAGCCTACAGGGAGTTTCCTATAATTCACCCCTCCACTTT. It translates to CASSLQGVSYNSPLHF. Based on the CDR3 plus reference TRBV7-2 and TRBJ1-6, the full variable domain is GAGVSQSPSNKVTEKGKDVELRCDPISGHTALYWYRQSLGQGLEFLIYFQGNSAPDKSGLPSDRFSAERTGGSVSTLTIQRTQQEDSAVYLCASSLQGVSYNSPLHFGNGTRLTVT.

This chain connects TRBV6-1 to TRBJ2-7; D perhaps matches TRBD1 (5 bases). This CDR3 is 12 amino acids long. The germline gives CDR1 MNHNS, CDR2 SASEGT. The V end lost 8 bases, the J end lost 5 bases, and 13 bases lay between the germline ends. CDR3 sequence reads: CASGQGPNEQYF. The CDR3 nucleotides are TGTGCCAGCGGCCAGGGTCCCAACGAGCAGTACTTC.

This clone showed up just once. CDR3 amino acids: CASSEWSYEQYF. The CDR3 coding sequence is TGTGCCAGCAGTGAGTGGTCCTACGAGCAGTACTTC. The gene calls are TRBV6-5 and TRBJ2-7; D not certain. Trimming took off 5 bases at V and 1 base at J, with 6 bases between the two ends. The V gene's germline CDR1 is MNHEY and CDR2 SVGAGI. The length of the CDR3 is 12 residues.

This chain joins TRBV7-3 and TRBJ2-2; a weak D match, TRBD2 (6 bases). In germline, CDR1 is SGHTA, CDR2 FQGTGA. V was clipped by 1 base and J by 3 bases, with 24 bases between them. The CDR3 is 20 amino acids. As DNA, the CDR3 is TGTGCCAGCAGCTTAAGATCCTACGTAGGAGGGCAGCGGGACACCGGGGAGCTGTTTTTT. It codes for CASSLRSYVGGQRDTGELFF.

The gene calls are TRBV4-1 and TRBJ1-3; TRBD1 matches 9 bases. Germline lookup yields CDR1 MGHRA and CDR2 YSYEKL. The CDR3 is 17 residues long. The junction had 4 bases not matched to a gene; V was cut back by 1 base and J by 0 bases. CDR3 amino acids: CASSQGGQGISGNTIYF. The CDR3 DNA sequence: TGCGCCAGCAGCCAAGGGGGACAGGGTATCTCTGGAAACACCATATATTTT.

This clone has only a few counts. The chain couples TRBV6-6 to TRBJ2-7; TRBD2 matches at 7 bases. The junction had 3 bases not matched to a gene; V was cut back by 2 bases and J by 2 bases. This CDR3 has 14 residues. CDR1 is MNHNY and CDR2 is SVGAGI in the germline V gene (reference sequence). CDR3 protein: CASSYGGGPYEQYF. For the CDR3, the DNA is TGTGCCAGCAGTTACGGGGGGGGACCCTACGAGCAGTACTTC.

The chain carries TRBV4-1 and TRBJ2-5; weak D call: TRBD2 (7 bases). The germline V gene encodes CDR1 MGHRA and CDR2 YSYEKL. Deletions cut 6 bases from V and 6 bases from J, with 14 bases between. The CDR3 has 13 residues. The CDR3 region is CASRGGGAQTQYF. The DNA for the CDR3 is TGCGCCAGCAGGGGCGGGGGCGCGCAGACCCAGTACTTC.

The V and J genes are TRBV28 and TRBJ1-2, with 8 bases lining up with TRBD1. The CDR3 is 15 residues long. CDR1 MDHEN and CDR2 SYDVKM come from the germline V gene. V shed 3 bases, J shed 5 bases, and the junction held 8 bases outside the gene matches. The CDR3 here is CASSFAWTGTYGYTF. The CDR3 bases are TGTGCCAGCAGTTTCGCATGGACAGGGACTTATGGCTACACCTTC.

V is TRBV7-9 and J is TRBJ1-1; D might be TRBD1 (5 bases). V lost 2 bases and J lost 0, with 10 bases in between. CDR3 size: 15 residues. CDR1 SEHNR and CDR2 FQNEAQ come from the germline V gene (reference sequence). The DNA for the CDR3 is TGTGCCAGCAGCTTACAGGGCACCTTGAACACTGAAGCTTTCTTT. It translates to CASSLQGTLNTEAFF.

The CDR3 DNA follows: TGTGCCAGCAGCATCGACTGGACAGAAGGAAACACCATATATTTT. Encoded protein: CASSIDWTEGNTIYF. The chain couples TRBV6-5 to TRBJ1-3, with D possibly matching TRBD1 (6 bases). V shed 6 bases and J shed 4 bases, with 16 bases lying between them. CDR3 size: 15 residues. Germline V gene sequence: CDR1 MNHEY, CDR2 SVGAGI.

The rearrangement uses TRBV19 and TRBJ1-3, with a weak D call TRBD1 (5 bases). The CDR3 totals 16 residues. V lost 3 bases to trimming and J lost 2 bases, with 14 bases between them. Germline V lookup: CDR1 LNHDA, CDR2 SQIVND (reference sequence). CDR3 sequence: CASSMGRGMAGNTIYF. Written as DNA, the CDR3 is TGTGCCAGTAGTATGGGTCGGGGGATGGCTGGAAACACCATATATTTT. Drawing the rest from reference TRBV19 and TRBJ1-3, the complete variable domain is DGGITQSPKYLFRKEGQNVTLSCEQNLNHDAMYWYRQDPGQGLRLIYYSQIVNDFQKGDIAEGYSVSREKKESFPLTVTSAQKNPTAFYLCASSMGRGMAGNTIYFGEGSWLTVV.

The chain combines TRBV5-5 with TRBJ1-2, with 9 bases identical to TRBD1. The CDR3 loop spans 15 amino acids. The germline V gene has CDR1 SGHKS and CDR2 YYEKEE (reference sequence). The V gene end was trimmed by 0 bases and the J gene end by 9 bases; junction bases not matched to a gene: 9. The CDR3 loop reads CASSLDRGPIESYTF. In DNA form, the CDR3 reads TGTGCCAGCAGCTTGGACAGGGGGCCCATCGAAAGCTACACCTTC.

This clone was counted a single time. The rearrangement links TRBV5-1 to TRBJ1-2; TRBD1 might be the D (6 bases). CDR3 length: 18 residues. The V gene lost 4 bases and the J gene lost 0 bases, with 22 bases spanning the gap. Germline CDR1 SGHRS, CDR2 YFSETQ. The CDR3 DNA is TGCGCCAGCAGCGGGATGGATGGACAGAGCCCCGCTAACTATGGCTACACCTTC. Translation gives CASSGMDGQSPANYGYTF.

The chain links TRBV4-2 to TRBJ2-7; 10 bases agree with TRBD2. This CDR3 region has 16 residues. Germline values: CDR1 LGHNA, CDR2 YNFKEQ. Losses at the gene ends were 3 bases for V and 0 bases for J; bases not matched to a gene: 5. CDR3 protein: CASSQSVAGGSYEQYF. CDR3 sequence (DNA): TGTGCCAGCAGCCAGTCTGTAGCGGGGGGCTCCTACGAGCAGTACTTC.

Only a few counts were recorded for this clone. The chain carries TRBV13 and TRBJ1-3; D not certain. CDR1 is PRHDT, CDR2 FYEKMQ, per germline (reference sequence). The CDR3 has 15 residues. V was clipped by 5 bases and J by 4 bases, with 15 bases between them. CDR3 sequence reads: CASSVTGGRGNTIYF. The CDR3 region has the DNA TGTGCCAGCAGCGTCACGGGAGGCAGGGGAAACACCATATATTTT.

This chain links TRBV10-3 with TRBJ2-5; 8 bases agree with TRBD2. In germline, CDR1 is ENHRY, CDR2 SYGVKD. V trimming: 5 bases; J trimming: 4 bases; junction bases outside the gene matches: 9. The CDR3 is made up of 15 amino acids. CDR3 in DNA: TGTGCCATCAGTATTACCGGGACTAGTAGAGAGACCCAGTACTTC. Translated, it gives CAISITGTSRETQYF.

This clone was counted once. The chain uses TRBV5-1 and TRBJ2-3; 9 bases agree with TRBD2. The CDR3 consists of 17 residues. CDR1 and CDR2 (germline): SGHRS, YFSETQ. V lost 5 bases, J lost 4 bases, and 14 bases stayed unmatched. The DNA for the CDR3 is TGCGCCAGCAGATATCTCGGAGTAGCGGGGGTCTCAGATACGCAGTATTTT. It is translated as CASRYLGVAGVSDTQYF.

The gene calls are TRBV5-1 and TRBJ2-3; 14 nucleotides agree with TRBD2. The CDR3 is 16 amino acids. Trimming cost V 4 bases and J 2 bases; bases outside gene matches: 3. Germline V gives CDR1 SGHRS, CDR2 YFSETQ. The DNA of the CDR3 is TGCGCCAGCAGCCGGACTAGCGGGGGGTTCACAGATACGCAGTATTTT. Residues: CASSRTSGGFTDTQYF.

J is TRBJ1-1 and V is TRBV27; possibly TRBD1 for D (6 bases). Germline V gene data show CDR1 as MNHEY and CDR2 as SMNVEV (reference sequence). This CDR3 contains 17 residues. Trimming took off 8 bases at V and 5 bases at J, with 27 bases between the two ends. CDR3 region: CASRPAGQGGGKTEAFF. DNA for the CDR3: TGTGCCAGCCGCCCGGCAGGGCAGGGAGGGGGGAAGACTGAAGCTTTCTTT.

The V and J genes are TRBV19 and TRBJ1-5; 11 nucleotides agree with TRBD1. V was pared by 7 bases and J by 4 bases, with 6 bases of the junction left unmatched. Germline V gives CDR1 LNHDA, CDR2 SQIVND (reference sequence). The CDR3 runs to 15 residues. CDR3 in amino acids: CASTIRDRGNQPQHF. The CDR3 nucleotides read TGTGCCAGTACCATCCGGGACAGGGGGAATCAGCCCCAGCATTTT.

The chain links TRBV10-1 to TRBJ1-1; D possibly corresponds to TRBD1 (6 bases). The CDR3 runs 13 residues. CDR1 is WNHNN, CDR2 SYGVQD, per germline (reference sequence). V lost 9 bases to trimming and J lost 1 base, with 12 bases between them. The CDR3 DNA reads TGCGCCAGATCAGAGGGACAGAACACTGAAGCTTTCTTT. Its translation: CARSEGQNTEAFF.

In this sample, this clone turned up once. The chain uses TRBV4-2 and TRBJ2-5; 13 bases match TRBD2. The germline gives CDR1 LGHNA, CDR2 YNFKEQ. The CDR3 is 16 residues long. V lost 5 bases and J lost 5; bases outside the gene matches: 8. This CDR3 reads CASSFRLAGGGETQYF. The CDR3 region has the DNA TGTGCCAGCAGCTTTAGACTAGCGGGGGGCGGGGAGACCCAGTACTTC.

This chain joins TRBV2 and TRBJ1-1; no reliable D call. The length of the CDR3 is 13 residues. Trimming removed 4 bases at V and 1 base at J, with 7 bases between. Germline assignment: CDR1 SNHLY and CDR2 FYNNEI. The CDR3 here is CASSAVANTEAFF. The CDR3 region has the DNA TGTGCCAGCAGTGCAGTGGCGAACACTGAAGCTTTCTTT.

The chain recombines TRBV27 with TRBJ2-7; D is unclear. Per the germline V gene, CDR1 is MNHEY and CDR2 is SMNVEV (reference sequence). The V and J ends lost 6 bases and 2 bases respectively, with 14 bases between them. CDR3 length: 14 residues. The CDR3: CASSPGRFPYEQYF. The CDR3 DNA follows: TGTGCCAGCAGCCCGGGTAGGTTCCCCTACGAGCAGTACTTC.

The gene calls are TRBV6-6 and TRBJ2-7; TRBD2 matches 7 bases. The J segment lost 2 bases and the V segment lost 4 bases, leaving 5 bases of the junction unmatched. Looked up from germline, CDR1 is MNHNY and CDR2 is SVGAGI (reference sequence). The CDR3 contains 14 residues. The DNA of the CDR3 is TGTGCCAGCAGTTCGGCGGGGGACCCCTACGAGCAGTACTTC. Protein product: CASSSAGDPYEQYF.

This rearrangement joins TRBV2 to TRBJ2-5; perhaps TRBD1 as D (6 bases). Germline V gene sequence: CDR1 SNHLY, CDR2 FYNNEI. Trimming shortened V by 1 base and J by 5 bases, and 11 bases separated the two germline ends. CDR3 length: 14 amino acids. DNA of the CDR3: TGTGCCAGCAGTGAAGTGGGGGCCGGGGAGACCCAGTACTTC. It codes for CASSEVGAGETQYF. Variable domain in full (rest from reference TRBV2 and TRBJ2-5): EPEVTQTPSHQVTQMGQEVILRCVPISNHLYFYWYRQILGQKVEFLVSFYNNEISEKSEIFDDQFSVERPDGSNFTLKIRSTKLEDSAMYFCASSEVGAGETQYFGPGTRLLVL.

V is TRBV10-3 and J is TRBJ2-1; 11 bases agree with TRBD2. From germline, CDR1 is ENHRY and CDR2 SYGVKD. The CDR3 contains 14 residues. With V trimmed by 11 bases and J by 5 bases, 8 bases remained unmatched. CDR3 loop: CASDSGGANNEQFF. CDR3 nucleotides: TGTGCCTCTGATAGCGGGGGGGCAAACAATGAGCAGTTCTTC.

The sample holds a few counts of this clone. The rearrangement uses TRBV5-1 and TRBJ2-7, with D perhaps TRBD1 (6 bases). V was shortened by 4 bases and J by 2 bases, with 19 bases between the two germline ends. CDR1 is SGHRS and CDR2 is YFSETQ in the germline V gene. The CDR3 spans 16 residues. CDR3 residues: CASSPIRDNPAYEQYF. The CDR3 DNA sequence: TGCGCCAGCAGCCCGATCCGGGACAACCCAGCCTACGAGCAGTACTTC.

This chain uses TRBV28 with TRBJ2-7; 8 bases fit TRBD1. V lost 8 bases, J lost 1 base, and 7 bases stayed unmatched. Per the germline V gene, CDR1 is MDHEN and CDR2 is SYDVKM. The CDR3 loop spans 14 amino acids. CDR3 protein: CASFPGQESYEQYF. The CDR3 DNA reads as TGTGCCAGCTTCCCGGGACAGGAATCCTACGAGCAGTACTTC. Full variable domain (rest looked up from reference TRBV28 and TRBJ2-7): DVKVTQSSRYLVKRTGEKVFLECVQDMDHENMFWYRQDPGLGLRLIYFSYDVKMKEKGDIPEGYSVSREKKERFSLILESASTNQTSMYLCASFPGQESYEQYFGPGTRLTVT.

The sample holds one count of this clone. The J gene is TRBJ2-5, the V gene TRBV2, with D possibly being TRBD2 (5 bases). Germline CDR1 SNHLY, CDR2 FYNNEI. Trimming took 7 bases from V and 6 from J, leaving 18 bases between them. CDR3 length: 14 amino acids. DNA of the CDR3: TGTGCCAGCATCGCTGAAGAGGGCGCGAAGACCCAGTACTTC. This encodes CASIAEEGAKTQYF.

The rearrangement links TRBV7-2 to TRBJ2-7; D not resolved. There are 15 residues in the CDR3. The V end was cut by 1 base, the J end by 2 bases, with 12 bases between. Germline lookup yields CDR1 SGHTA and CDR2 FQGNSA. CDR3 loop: CASSLGAPPAYEQYF. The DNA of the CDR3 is TGTGCCAGCAGCTTAGGGGCCCCCCCAGCCTACGAGCAGTACTTC.